This T cell receptor (beta chain) was captured in a study of blood T cell repertoires in COVID-19. Per germline, CDR1 GTSNPN and CDR2 SVGIG (reference sequence). V lost 3 bases and J lost 4, with 13 bases in between. The length of the CDR3 is 14 residues. Sequencing used immunoSEQ multiplex PCR; TCRdb keeps in-frame clones, though not all of them. The table shows approximately 150,000 clones, with 70% to 90% occurring only once. The V gene is TRBV30, the J gene TRBJ1-5, with D perhaps matching TRBD1 (5 bases). This clonotype originated in a human donor in a cohort sampled during active COVID-19. Sequencing was carried out using peripheral blood. CDR3 coding DNA: TGTGCCTGGAGCGGAACACCAGGGAATCAGCCCCAGCATTTT. It specifies CAWSGTPGNQPQHF.